The 28 T cell receptor beta chains presented below share a single source sample, sequenced in a study of blood T cell repertoires in COVID-19. The method was immunoSEQ multiplex PCR; TCRdb's version includes in-frame clones alone and lacks a portion of them. The sample records over 200,000 clones, approximately 92% being singletons. The sample was peripheral blood. The receptors stem from a person between 18 and 30 years old with COVID-19, enrolled during active disease.

The V and J genes are TRBV21-1 and TRBJ1-2; the D call TRBD1 from the table was never checked on the DNA. TRBV21-1 is annotated as a pseudogene. CDR3 length: 14 residues. The CDR3 nucleotides read TGTGCCAGCTGGAGGACAGGAGCTGGGTATGGCTACACCTTC. Amino acid sequence: CASWRTGAGYGYTF.

This clone was seen just once. The chain carries TRBV25-1 and TRBJ2-2, with D unclear. V lost 4 bases and J 5 bases, leaving 5 bases between the germline ends. The CDR3 loop spans 12 amino acids. Germline CDR1 reads MGHDK; CDR2 reads SYGVNS. The CDR3 loop reads CASSGETGELFF. In DNA, the CDR3 is TGTGCCAGCAGTGGAGAGACCGGGGAGCTGTTTTTT.

The gene calls are TRBV15 and TRBJ1-4; 8 bases agree with TRBD1. The V gene's germline CDR1 is LNHNV and CDR2 YYDKDF (reference sequence). The CDR3 is 16 amino acids. The V and J ends lost 0 bases and 8 bases, in that order; junction bases with no gene match: 8. The CDR3 sequence: CATSREATGVGEKLFF. CDR3 coding DNA: TGTGCCACCAGCAGAGAGGCGACAGGGGTAGGGGAAAAACTGTTTTTT.

The CDR3 sequence: CASSRGMNTEAFF. CDR3 coding DNA: TGCGCCAGCAGTAGGGGCATGAACACTGAAGCTTTCTTT. The gene calls are TRBV10-1 and TRBJ1-1, with D perhaps matching TRBD1 (5 bases). The V gene's germline CDR1 is WNHNN and CDR2 SYGVQD (reference sequence). The V gene lost 5 bases and the J gene lost 0 bases, with 7 bases spanning the gap. The CDR3 extends over 13 amino acids.

The V call is TRBV27, the J call TRBJ1-1; TRBD1 might be the D (5 bases). With 5 bases removed from V and 0 bases from J, the gap between germline ends came to 10 bases. Germline V gene lookup returns CDR1 MNHEY and CDR2 SMNVEV (reference sequence). The CDR3 sequence is 14 residues long. CDR3 in amino acids: CASSLGQVNTEAFF. CDR3 DNA: TGTGCCAGCAGTCTGGGGCAGGTGAACACTGAAGCTTTCTTT.

This clone was seen once. The chain combines TRBV5-1 with TRBJ1-4; 7 bases match TRBD1. Germline CDR1 is SGHRS and CDR2 is YFSETQ. This CDR3 comprises 15 residues. V was clipped by 4 bases and J by 3 bases; unmatched bases: 6. CDR3 sequence: CASSGEGAPNEKLFF. The CDR3 coding sequence is TGCGCCAGCAGCGGAGAGGGGGCTCCTAATGAAAAACTGTTTTTT.

V and J are TRBV9 and TRBJ1-1; D gene unclear. Germline assignment: CDR1 SGDLS and CDR2 YYNGEE. The CDR3 extends over 14 amino acids. The V end lost 0 bases, the J end lost 0 bases, and 6 bases lay between the germline ends. CDR3 DNA: TGTGCCAGCAGCGTAGCTCAGGTGAACACTGAAGCTTTCTTT. Protein: CASSVAQVNTEAFF.

The genes are TRBV18 and TRBJ2-1; perhaps TRBD2 as D (6 bases). Trimming left V 3 bases short and J 5 bases short, with 14 bases between. The CDR3 length is 15 residues. Germline CDR1 and CDR2: KGHSH and LQKENI. CDR3 sequence (DNA): TGTGCCAGCTCACCGGCAGCCGGAGGGGACAATGAGCAGTTCTTC. Protein: CASSPAAGGDNEQFF.

V and J are TRBV29-1 and TRBJ2-7; D gene ambiguous. The CDR3 has 11 amino acids. With 4 bases removed from V and 1 base from J, the gap between germline ends came to 5 bases. Germline-derived CDR1 and CDR2 are SQVTM and ANQGSEA. For the CDR3, the DNA is TGCAGCGTTGTCCAATCCTACGAGCAGTACTTC. Its protein product is CSVVQSYEQYF.

The chain has TRBV11-2 and TRBJ1-2, with a possible D match to TRBD1 (6 bases). Per the germline V gene, CDR1 is SGHAT and CDR2 is FQNNGV. Trimming took 2 bases from V and 7 from J, leaving 17 bases between them. This CDR3 is built from 15 residues. The CDR3: CASSLNLGQGSGYTF. The CDR3 DNA follows: TGTGCCAGCAGCTTAAACCTGGGGCAGGGGTCTGGCTACACCTTC.

The genes are TRBV7-2 and TRBJ2-1; TRBD2 might be the D (6 bases). CDR1 is SGHTA and CDR2 is FQGNSA in the germline V gene. The CDR3 contains 17 residues. The germline V and J ends were trimmed by 5 bases and 0 bases, with 17 bases remaining between them. The CDR3 loop reads CASSLISGYGSYNEQFF. The CDR3 region has the DNA TGTGCCAGCAGCCTAATCAGCGGGTACGGCTCCTACAATGAGCAGTTCTTC.

The rearrangement joins TRBV24-1 to TRBJ1-5, with D perhaps TRBD1 (6 bases). The CDR3 loop spans 13 amino acids. V lost 2 bases and J lost 9, with 10 bases in between. The V gene's germline CDR1 is KGHDR and CDR2 SFDVKD. CDR3 DNA: TGTGCCACCAGTGATTCTCAGACAGGGCCCCAGCATTTT. Translated, it gives CATSDSQTGPQHF.

The chain is built from TRBV11-2 and TRBJ2-1; D is unresolved. CDR1 and CDR2 (germline): SGHAT, FQNNGV. The CDR3 spans 17 residues. The V end lost 6 bases, the J end lost 4 bases, and 22 bases lay between the germline ends. The CDR3, as DNA: TGTGCCAGCAGTTCCCCATCCCCCCAGGATTCGTACAATGAGCAGTTCTTC. Amino acids: CASSSPSPQDSYNEQFF.

The gene calls are TRBV6-5 and TRBJ1-2; TRBD1 might be the D (5 bases). This CDR3 is 14 amino acids long. Trimming removed 2 bases from V and 4 bases from J, with 11 bases in between. CDR1 and CDR2 from the germline V gene are MNHEY and SVGAGI. CDR3 amino acids: CASSYNKQGYGYTF. CDR3 nucleotide sequence: TGTGCCAGCAGTTACAACAAGCAGGGCTATGGCTACACCTTC.

The rearrangement uses TRBV12-3 or TRBV12-4 and TRBJ2-2; D remains unclear. The V end was cut by 4 bases, the J end by 8 bases, with 5 bases between. CDR3 size: 11 residues. The DNA of the CDR3 is TGTGCCAGCAGTTCCCCAGGGGAGCTGTTTTTT. This translates into CASSSPGELFF.

The V gene is TRBV30, the J gene TRBJ2-7; 13 bases line up with TRBD2. V lost 1 base to trimming and J lost 3 bases; unmatched junction nucleotides: 6. Germline assignment: CDR1 GTSNPN and CDR2 SVGIG (reference sequence). The CDR3 consists of 16 residues. Here the CDR3 DNA reads TGTGCCTGGAGTGCCGGACTAGCGGGAGTTGTCTACGAGCAGTACTTC. This sequence encodes CAWSAGLAGVVYEQYF.

The genes are TRBV5-6 and TRBJ2-1, with 10 bases matching TRBD2. The CDR3 loop spans 15 amino acids. The germline V gene encodes CDR1 SGHDT and CDR2 YYEEEE. J lost 3 bases, V lost 2 bases, and 2 bases had no gene match. CDR3 amino acids: CASSLAGGLYNEQFF. The CDR3 DNA is TGTGCCAGCAGCTTAGCGGGAGGGCTCTACAATGAGCAGTTCTTC.

This sequence joins TRBV27 and TRBJ1-6, with a possible D match to TRBD1 (6 bases). This CDR3 has 13 residues. The ends were cut back, 4 bases at V and 7 bases at J, with 8 bases in the middle. Germline CDR1 reads MNHEY; CDR2 reads SMNVEV (reference sequence). For the CDR3, the DNA is TGTGCCAGCAGTTCAGGGACAAATTCACCCCTCCACTTT. Translating it yields CASSSGTNSPLHF.

The chain joins TRBV21-1 to TRBJ1-2; TRBD1, the table's D call, lacks a check against the DNA. TRBV21-1 is a recognized pseudogene. The CDR3 length is 18 residues. CDR3 nucleotides: TGTGCCAGCAGACTCACCCAGGAGACAGGGGGGCCCCAATGGGGCTACACCTTC. This sequence encodes CASRLTQETGGPQWGYTF.

This CDR3 reads CASSPIAGGTYNQPQHF. The CDR3 bases are TGCGCCAGCAGTCCCATCGCCGGCGGGACCTACAATCAGCCCCAGCATTTT. The rearrangement joins TRBV23-1 to TRBJ1-5, with D maybe TRBD1 (5 bases). TRBV23-1 falls under the ORF class, with uncertain function. This CDR3 comprises 17 residues. Trimming took off 4 bases at V and 3 bases at J, with 19 bases between the two ends.

The V and J genes are TRBV28 and TRBJ1-1, with D possibly TRBD1 on 5 matching bases. The CDR3 has 13 residues. From germline, CDR1 is MDHEN and CDR2 SYDVKM. Trimming removed 3 bases from V and 6 bases from J, with 11 bases in between. The CDR3 protein is CASSFFSRAEAFF. In DNA form, the CDR3 reads TGTGCCAGCAGTTTTTTTAGCAGGGCTGAAGCTTTCTTT.

Written as DNA, the CDR3 is TGTGCCAGCAGCTTAGCTAGCCTTCGGGATTTGAACACCGGGGAGCTGTTTTTT. Translation gives CASSLASLRDLNTGELFF. The V call is TRBV7-2, the J call TRBJ2-2; D is possibly TRBD2 (5 bases). The CDR3 covers 18 residues. Between the trimmed V and J ends, which lost 0 bases and 1 base, there was a span of 15 bases. In germline, CDR1 is SGHTA, CDR2 FQGNSA. Full variable domain (remainder filled in from reference TRBV7-2 and TRBJ2-2): GAGVSQSPSNKVTEKGKDVELRCDPISGHTALYWYRQSLGQGLEFLIYFQGNSAPDKSGLPSDRFSAERTGGSVSTLTIQRTQQEDSAVYLCASSLASLRDLNTGELFFGEGSRLTVL.

The genes are TRBV19 and TRBJ1-5; D remains unclear. Trimming took 3 bases from V and 0 from J, leaving 21 bases between them. Germline lookup yields CDR1 LNHDA and CDR2 SQIVND (reference sequence). This CDR3 spans 19 amino acids. CDR3 in DNA: TGTGCCAGTAGTATGATAAACCGCGGAAACCAGTATAGCAATCAGCCCCAGCATTTT. It translates to CASSMINRGNQYSNQPQHF.

Notes on this clone: Relative to the germline gene, one junction end is altered; a read error may explain this. The rearrangement uses TRBV7-3 and TRBJ2-7; D is unresolved. Germline V CDR1 and CDR2: SGHTA, FQGTGA. CDR3 length: 13 residues. CDR3 protein: CASSLGASSEQYF. The DNA for the CDR3 is TGTGCCAGCAGCCTTGGAGCTTCCTCCGAGCAGTACTTC.

The V call is TRBV28, the J call TRBJ1-5; TRBD1 aligns across 7 bases. The CDR3 extends over 14 amino acids. After removal of 8 bases from V and 4 bases from J, the junction contained 8 bases not matched to a gene. In germline, CDR1 is MDHEN, CDR2 SYDVKM. The chain's CDR3 is CASHLLQGNQPQHF. Written as DNA, the CDR3 is TGTGCCAGCCATCTATTACAGGGGAATCAGCCCCAGCATTTT.

As regards this clone: One end of the junction does not line up with germline, which may come from a read error. This rearrangement joins TRBV7-7 to TRBJ2-2; TRBD2 matches at 14 bases. Germline CDR1 and CDR2: SSHAT and FNYEAQ (reference sequence). The CDR3 runs 16 residues. This CDR3 is CASSLVGLAGAGELFF. CDR3 nucleotides: TGTGCTAGCAGCTTGGTGGGACTAGCGGGAGCCGGGGAGCTGTTTTTT.

This chain joins TRBV11-3 and TRBJ2-3, with a possible D match to TRBD2 (6 bases). The CDR3 extends over 15 amino acids. Trimming pared 1 base from V and 5 bases from J, leaving 13 bases between. Germline assignment: CDR1 SGHNT and CDR2 YENEEA. CDR3: CASSLGSGVLDTQYF. CDR3 DNA sequence: TGTGCCAGCAGCTTAGGTTCGGGAGTATTAGATACGCAGTATTTT.

The chain employs TRBV9 and TRBJ2-5, with TRBD2 as a possible D gene (5 bases). This CDR3 comprises 14 residues. Germline assignment: CDR1 SGDLS and CDR2 YYNGEE. V dropped 3 bases and J dropped 2 bases, with 11 bases sitting between them. In nucleotides, the CDR3 is TGTGCCAGCAGCGCCGTGGGAGTTCAAGAGACCCAGTACTTC. Protein product: CASSAVGVQETQYF. Full variable domain (remainder filled in from reference TRBV9 and TRBJ2-5): DSGVTQTPKHLITATGQRVTLRCSPRSGDLSVYWYQQSLDQGLQFLIQYYNGEERAKGNILERFSAQQFPDLHSELNLSSLELGDSALYFCASSAVGVQETQYFGPGTRLLVL.